The T cell receptor beta chain under discussion was sequenced for a study of T cells in Graves' hyperthyroidism and ophthalmopathy. General study findings and limits: Within blood appeared most thyroid clonotypes that had expanded above 0.001.

Using RNA transcripts as the source, TCR beta CDR3 regions were amplified. With the HTBI primer set, the TCR CDR3 went through a first round of RT-PCR. TCRdb re-derived calls from the multiplex PCR reads in MiXCR, one entry per CDR3 protein. This sample has hundreds of thousands of distinct CDR3 sequences, with approximately 25% found just once. Many counts were recorded for this clonotype. Its antigen is not known. CDR1 is SGHDN and CDR2 is FVKESK in the germline V gene. V was trimmed by 2 bases and J by 1 base, leaving 5 bases between them. This CDR3 spans 13 amino acids. The TCR was taken from a woman between 25 and 40 years old with Graves' ophthalmopathy. The sample was blood. The V and J genes are TRBV14 and TRBJ1-2; D ambiguous. For the CDR3, the DNA is TGTGCCAGCAGCCAACAGAGTAACTATGGCTACACCTTC. Amino acid sequence: CASSQQSNYGYTF. The variable domain in full, completed from reference TRBV14 and TRBJ1-2, reads EAGVTQFPSHSVIEKGQTVTLRCDPISGHDNLYWYRRVMGKEIKFLLHFVKESKQDESGMPNNRFLAERTGGTYSTLKVQPAELEDSGVYFCASSQQSNYGYTFGSGTRLTVV.